One and the same sample provided the 5 T cell receptor beta chains below, sequenced in a study of blood T cell repertoires in COVID-19 (dated by TCRdb to 2020 to 2021). The library was made by the immunoSEQ multiplex PCR assay. This immuneACCESS table, as held by TCRdb, lists in-frame sequences with V and J called but not all clones. Of the missing ones, under half trace to an unresolved V gene in checked studies; the others have no known cause. The sample data list around 260,000 clones, and roughly nine tenths of these were observed just once. Approximately 4% of the sample is in the top ten clones. The sequenced sample consisted of peripheral blood. The receptors were gathered from a man aged 55 to 70 who had recovered from COVID-19.

V gene TRBV5-1 combines with J gene TRBJ1-2; 7 positions agree with TRBD1. This CDR3 comprises 16 residues. Trimming cost V 0 bases and J 0 bases; bases outside gene matches: 5. The germline gives CDR1 SGHRS, CDR2 YFSETQ. The CDR3 is CASSLDGQATNYGYTF. The CDR3 bases are TGCGCCAGCAGCTTGGACGGACAGGCCACTAACTATGGCTACACCTTC.

This chain joins TRBV27 and TRBJ1-2, with a weak D call TRBD1 (5 bases). Per the germline V gene, CDR1 is MNHEY and CDR2 is SMNVEV (reference sequence). V gave up 3 bases and J gave up 5 bases, with 25 bases separating them. The CDR3 is 18 residues long. Here the CDR3 DNA reads TGTGCCAGCAGTTTTGTTTTCCTTGGCGGGACGGGGAGATATGGCTACACCTTC. This sequence encodes CASSFVFLGGTGRYGYTF.

The CDR3 nucleotides are TGTGCCTGGAAGGCAAGCGGGGTCTATGGCTACACCTTC. This gives the protein CAWKASGVYGYTF. The chain joins TRBV30 to TRBJ1-2; D not resolved. Trimming removed 4 bases from V and 4 bases from J, with 13 bases in between. In germline, CDR1 is GTSNPN, CDR2 SVGIG (reference sequence). The CDR3 runs to 13 residues.

The CDR3 sequence is CASSPDSGAYNEQFF. Here the CDR3 DNA reads TGTGCCAGCAGCCCCGATAGCGGAGCTTACAATGAGCAGTTCTTC. The chain combines TRBV9 with TRBJ2-1; D may be TRBD2 (6 bases). The CDR3 covers 15 residues. Germline lookup yields CDR1 SGDLS and CDR2 YYNGEE. Trimming left V 4 bases short and J 4 bases short, with 15 bases between.

The chain combines TRBV6-4 with TRBJ2-1; 11 bases align to TRBD1. CDR1 MRHNA and CDR2 SNTAGT come from the germline V gene. V gave up 5 bases and J gave up 7 bases; unmatched junction bases: 4. The CDR3 sequence is 14 residues long. This CDR3 reads CASSLDRGLNEQFF. The CDR3 DNA reads TGTGCCAGCAGTTTGGACAGGGGGCTGAATGAGCAGTTCTTC.